This T cell receptor (beta chain) was sequenced in a study of shared clonotypes between healthy human individuals. About the research overall: Researchers assigned three CD4 naive, three CD4 memory, two CD8 naive and one CD8 memory plate to each donor.

The repertoire was sequenced with immunoSEQ multiplex PCR; TCRdb's copy has only in-frame clones and lacks some. The table lists some 740,000 clones, 80% to 95% of them singletons. Selected positively for CCR7 and CD45RO-negative, naive CD8 cells excluded terminally differentiated effector memory CD45RA+ cells. The CDR3 contains 14 residues. Trimming removed 2 bases from V and 4 bases from J, with 12 bases in between. From germline, CDR1 is SNHLY and CDR2 FYNNEI. Sequenced sample: naive CD8+ T cells sorted from blood. This sequence originates from a young man in good health. V gene TRBV2 combines with J gene TRBJ2-7, with TRBD1 as a possible D gene (5 bases). The CDR3: CASSERPGMYEQYF. For the CDR3, the DNA is TGTGCCAGCAGTGAACGCCCAGGGATGTACGAGCAGTACTTC. Variable domain in full (rest from reference TRBV2 and TRBJ2-7): EPEVTQTPSHQVTQMGQEVILRCVPISNHLYFYWYRQILGQKVEFLVSFYNNEISEKSEIFDDQFSVERPDGSNFTLKIRSTKLEDSAMYFCASSERPGMYEQYFGPGTRLTVT.